A selection of T cell receptor beta chains follows, all from one sample in a study of T-cell reconstitution after alpha-beta-depleted transplantation in children. TCRdb fed the PCR reads into MiXCR, producing one record per CDR3 protein. The repertoire includes more than 100,000 distinct CDR3 sequences, 23% of them detected once, and 10% sits in the top ten. The specimen comprised PBMCs, mostly from graft donor cells, sampled 180 days after TCRalphabeta/CD19-depleted stem cell transplant. These receptor sequences come from a male patient aged 2-9 years who had a stem cell transplant for chronic granulomatous disease, so the T cells may come from the graft donor. Each CDR3 is given with its conserved first and last residue. Fields, in order: J gene, D gene, V gene, clone size, CDR3 protein, CDR3 DNA. D genes are given only for firm matches. Some rows have no size entry. The others give once, few or many, or a class for an expanded clone.

TRBJ2-4 . TRBV5-1 many CASSQTTPGPYGKNIQYF TGCGCCAGCAGCCAAACGACCCCGGGACCCTATGGCAAAAACATTCAGTACTTC
TRBJ2-7 TRBD1 TRBV5-1 . CASSDGQATKQYF TGCGCCAGCAGCGACGGACAGGCTACGAAGCAGTACTTC
TRBJ2-5 . TRBV29-1 few CSTGLAKETQYF TGCAGTACGGGGCTAGCAAAAGAGACCCAGTACTTC
TRBJ1-4 TRBD1 TRBV7-2 many CASSLIRQGLFLRLFF TGTGCCAGCAGCTTAATCAGACAGGGGTTGTTTCTCAGACTGTTTTTT
TRBJ2-3 TRBD2 TRBV4-1 . CASSQDRKTSPKGGDTQYF TGCGCCAGCAGCCAAGACCGCAAGACTAGCCCAAAAGGCGGAGATACGCAGTATTTT
TRBJ1-2 . TRBV12-3/TRBV12-4 . CASSPQVGGYTF TGTGCCAGCAGTCCTCAGGTGGGCGGCTACACCTTC
TRBJ2-5 . TRBV7-2 . CASSLAPAQETQYF TGTGCCAGCAGCTTAGCCCCAGCCCAAGAGACCCAGTACTTC
TRBJ2-7 . TRBV27 . CASRRDGSSYEQYF TGTGCCAGCCGCAGGGACGGAAGCTCCTACGAGCAGTACTTC
TRBJ2-5 TRBD1 TRBV12-3/TRBV12-4 many CASSRQGRWETQYF TGTGCCAGCAGCAGACAGGGCCGGTGGGAGACCCAGTACTTC
TRBJ2-7 . TRBV5-1 few CASSKRTAHYEQYF TGCGCCAGCAGCAAACGGACGGCTCACTACGAGCAGTACTTC
TRBJ1-1 . TRBV12-3/TRBV12-4 . CASSLRVAFF TGTGCCAGCAGTTTGAGGGTAGCTTTCTTT
TRBJ2-7 . TRBV5-1 many CASSPRTDSYEQYF TGCGCCAGCAGCCCGAGGACCGACTCCTACGAGCAGTACTTC
TRBJ2-7 . TRBV12-3/TRBV12-4 . CASTLGGADEQYF TGTGCCAGCACTCTGGGGGGGGCAGACGAGCAGTACTTC
TRBJ1-6 . TRBV7-9 many CASSTSTAGASPLHF TGTGCCAGCAGCACCTCAACCGCAGGGGCTTCACCCCTCCACTTT
TRBJ2-1 TRBD2 TRBV29-1 many CSGHGAGEYNEQFF TGCAGCGGCCACGGGGCGGGAGAATACAATGAGCAGTTCTTC
TRBJ2-5 TRBD1 TRBV20-1 many CSAWDRGQETQYF TGCAGTGCTTGGGACAGGGGACAAGAGACCCAGTACTTC
TRBJ2-3 TRBD1 TRBV12-3/TRBV12-4 . CASSLRGDSLITQYF TGTGCCAGCAGTCTTCGAGGGGACAGTCTAATCACGCAGTATTTT
TRBJ2-1 . TRBV5-1 . CASSLIPGAYNEQFF TGCGCCAGCAGCTTGATTCCCGGGGCGTACAATGAGCAGTTCTTC
TRBJ1-5 TRBD1 TRBV3-1 many CASSRSRTGLGNQPQHF TGTGCCAGCAGCCGTTCCCGGACAGGCCTTGGCAATCAGCCCCAGCATTTT
TRBJ1-2 TRBD1 TRBV12-3/TRBV12-4 . CASTSTGGGDGYTF TGTGCCAGCACCTCAACAGGGGGTGGCGATGGCTACACCTTC